One sample yielded the 21 T cell receptor beta chains listed below, sequenced in a study of T cells after yellow fever vaccination (dated by TCRdb to between 2019 and 2020). Library creation used 5' RACE. The sequencing machine was an Illumina HiSeq 2500. TCRdb reran the public reads through fastp at Q25 and MiXCR, keeping productive beta chains. Rows are combined by CDR3 protein, so each entry shows the most common genes and DNA. The sample table records 500,000 to 700,000 distinct CDR3 sequences; around 21% of these occur just once. The ten largest clonotypes hold approximately 14% of the sample. The treatment or condition label, as the study defines it: live attenuated yellow fever vaccine strain. The material sequenced was PBMCs, taken 15 days after the yellow fever booster vaccination. The receptors were gathered from a young man who received the YFV17D yellow fever vaccine.

This clonotype occurred a few times. The chain links TRBV18 to TRBJ2-3; D remains unclear. Germline CDR1 KGHSH, CDR2 LQKENI. V gave up 2 bases and J gave up 6 bases, with 15 bases separating them. The CDR3 length is 15 residues. The CDR3 DNA reads TGTGCCAGCTCACCATTCCGCGCCGGTTTGGATACGCAGTATTTT. Protein sequence: CASSPFRAGLDTQYF.

This clonotype was picked up a small number of times. The CDR3 spells CASSSLGGRTEAFF. For the CDR3, the DNA is TGTGCCAGCAGTTCGCTAGGGGGGAGGACTGAAGCTTTCTTT. The genes are TRBV27 and TRBJ1-1; TRBD1 might be the D (6 bases). CDR1 and CDR2 (germline): MNHEY, SMNVEV (reference sequence). The CDR3 has 14 residues. The V end lost 4 bases, the J end lost 5 bases, and 14 bases lay between the germline ends.

This clonotype came up a few times. This sequence joins TRBV4-2 and TRBJ2-3; tentatively, D is TRBD2 (7 bases). The CDR3 spans 14 residues. The V end was cut by 0 bases, the J end by 7 bases, with 11 bases between. Germline CDR1 reads LGHNA; CDR2 reads YNFKEQ. The CDR3 is CASSQEGGPYTQYF. Written as DNA, the CDR3 is TGTGCCAGCAGCCAAGAGGGGGGGCCTTATACGCAGTATTTT.

The chain is built from TRBV20-1 and TRBJ2-7; D possibly corresponds to TRBD2 (6 bases). Germline CDR1 is DFQATT and CDR2 is SNEGSKA (reference sequence). The CDR3 is 10 amino acids. V lost 7 bases to trimming and J lost 5 bases, with 9 bases between them. DNA for the CDR3: TGCAGTGAGGGAGGCGACGAGCAGTACTTC. It encodes CSEGGDEQYF.

In its sample, this clonotype was seen a few times. This chain links TRBV28 with TRBJ2-5, with 13 bases that match TRBD2. The CDR3 has 16 residues. The trim removed 1 base at V and 5 bases at J, leaving 4 bases unmatched. Looked up from germline, CDR1 is MDHEN and CDR2 is SYDVKM. CDR3 region: CASSLSTSGRSETQYF. The CDR3 nucleotides are TGTGCCAGCAGTTTATCGACTAGCGGGAGGTCGGAGACCCAGTACTTC.

This clonotype has more than one count but fewer than ten. The chain couples TRBV30 to TRBJ2-3; 7 bases match TRBD1. The V gene end was trimmed by 1 base and the J gene end by 3 bases; junction bases not matched to a gene: 10. Germline V gene sequence: CDR1 GTSNPN, CDR2 SVGIG (reference sequence). This CDR3 is 16 amino acids long. CDR3 amino acids: CAWSAPDRRITDTQYF. In DNA form, the CDR3 reads TGTGCCTGGAGTGCGCCGGACAGGCGAATAACAGATACGCAGTATTTT. The entire variable domain, with the rest obtained from reference TRBV30 and TRBJ2-3, is as follows: SQTIHQWPATLVQPVGSPLSLECTVEGTSNPNLYWYRQAAGRGLQLLFYSVGIGQISSEVPQNLSASRPQDRQFILSSKKLLLSDSGFYLCAWSAPDRRITDTQYFGPGTRLTVL.

This clonotype appeared a few times. The chain employs TRBV20-1 and TRBJ2-3; 7 nucleotides match TRBD1. Germline V gene lookup returns CDR1 DFQATT and CDR2 SNEGSKA (reference sequence). CDR3 length: 11 residues. The CDR3 sequence is CRTQGVDTQYF. Written as DNA, the CDR3 is TGCAGGACCCAGGGGGTAGATACGCAGTATTTT.

This chain uses TRBV28 with TRBJ2-7; the D is unclear. Germline-derived CDR1 and CDR2 are MDHEN and SYDVKM. Deletions cut 5 bases from V and 0 bases from J, with 14 bases between. CDR3 length: 15 residues. In DNA, the CDR3 is TGTGCCAGCAGTCCTTTTACTTCTGTCTCCTACGAGCAGTACTTC. It specifies CASSPFTSVSYEQYF.

The gene calls are TRBV6-2 or TRBV6-3 and TRBJ2-7; possibly TRBD2 for D (5 bases). Germline CDR1 reads MNHEY; CDR2 reads SVGEGT. The CDR3 extends over 15 amino acids. V was trimmed by 7 bases and J by 3 bases, leaving 19 bases between them. The DNA for the CDR3 is TGTGCCAGCACCCAAGGGCGCGGGCGGAACTACGAGCAGTACTTC. It yields the protein CASTQGRGRNYEQYF.

The chain recombines TRBV10-1 with TRBJ2-3; the D is unclear. Between the trimmed V and J ends, which lost 6 bases and 2 bases, there was a span of 6 bases. The CDR3 covers 12 residues. Germline loops: CDR1 WNHNN, CDR2 SYGVQD (reference sequence). The CDR3 bases are TGCGCCAGCAGAGCCACCACAGATACGCAGTATTTT. Translation: CASRATTDTQYF.

The chain is built from TRBV7-9 and TRBJ2-1, with 9 bases identical to TRBD2. The germline V gene has CDR1 SEHNR and CDR2 FQNEAQ (reference sequence). V shed 6 bases, J shed 3 bases, and the junction held 9 bases outside the gene matches. The CDR3 has 16 amino acids. CDR3 in amino acids: CASSAYSGSRYNEQFF. As DNA, the CDR3 is TGTGCCAGCAGTGCTTATAGCGGGAGTCGCTACAATGAGCAGTTCTTC. The entire variable domain, with the rest obtained from reference TRBV7-9 and TRBJ2-1, is as follows: DTGVSQNPRHKITKRGQNVTFRCDPISEHNRLYWYRQTLGQGPEFLTYFQNEAQLEKSRLLSDRFSAERPKGSFSTLEIQRTEQGDSAMYLCASSAYSGSRYNEQFFGPGTRLTVL.

Only a few counts were recorded for this clonotype. The chain has TRBV5-1 and TRBJ2-1; the D gene is possibly TRBD1 (5 bases). Trimming left V 3 bases short and J 9 bases short, with 13 bases between. CDR1 and CDR2 (germline): SGHRS, YFSETQ. The CDR3 extends over 13 amino acids. CDR3 in DNA: TGCGCCAGCAGCTCTGGACACCTCATTGAGCAGTTCTTC. Protein product: CASSSGHLIEQFF. Variable domain in full (rest from reference TRBV5-1 and TRBJ2-1): KAGVTQTPRYLIKTRGQQVTLSCSPISGHRSVSWYQQTPGQGLQFLFEYFSETQRNKGNFPGRFSGRQFSNSRSEMNVSTLELGDSALYLCASSSGHLIEQFFGPGTRLTVL.

The gene calls are TRBV10-3 and TRBJ1-1; unclear D gene. CDR1 and CDR2 (germline): ENHRY, SYGVKD. CDR3 length: 12 amino acids. Trimming took off 4 bases at V and 2 bases at J, with 5 bases between the two ends. CDR3 amino acids: CAISGLNTEAFF. CDR3 bases: TGTGCCATCAGTGGACTAAACACTGAAGCTTTCTTT.

This chain connects TRBV28 to TRBJ2-1, with D uncertain. Trimming stripped 3 bases from V and 8 bases from J, with 5 bases between. The CDR3 is 11 residues long. CDR1 MDHEN and CDR2 SYDVKM come from the germline V gene. CDR3: CASSFFHEQFF. For the CDR3, the DNA is TGTGCCAGCAGTTTTTTCCATGAGCAGTTCTTC. Variable domain in full (rest from reference TRBV28 and TRBJ2-1): DVKVTQSSRYLVKRTGEKVFLECVQDMDHENMFWYRQDPGLGLRLIYFSYDVKMKEKGDIPEGYSVSREKKERFSLILESASTNQTSMYLCASSFFHEQFFGPGTRLTVL.

This clonotype appeared once. The V gene is TRBV7-9, the J gene TRBJ2-7; 7 nucleotides match TRBD2. Per germline, CDR1 SEHNR and CDR2 FQNEAQ (reference sequence). V shed 5 bases, J shed 8 bases, and the junction held 15 bases outside the gene matches. The CDR3 length is 15 residues. CDR3 in DNA: TGTGCCAGCAGCCCGGTGGGCGGGAGTCTTGGCAAGCAGTACTTC. Its translation: CASSPVGGSLGKQYF.

In this sample, this clonotype turned up many times. This chain connects TRBV15 to TRBJ1-4; 7 bases line up with TRBD1. V shed 8 bases, J shed 5 bases, and the junction held 8 bases outside the gene matches. The germline V gene encodes CDR1 LNHNV and CDR2 YYDKDF (reference sequence). The CDR3 sequence is 14 residues long. Written as DNA, the CDR3 is TGTGCCACCCGTACACAGGGGAAAAATGAAAAACTGTTTTTT. Translation: CATRTQGKNEKLFF.

This clonotype was found a few times. CDR3 bases: TGTGCCAGCAGCCTAGTGACTAGCGGGATTGATGAGCAGTACTTC. Its protein product is CASSLVTSGIDEQYF. The V call is TRBV3-1, the J call TRBJ2-7; 11 bases align to TRBD2. In germline, CDR1 is LGHDT, CDR2 YNNKEL (reference sequence). This CDR3 has 15 residues. V shed 4 bases and J 7 bases; nucleotides not matched to a gene: 9.

This clonotype occurred a few times. Relative to the germline gene, one junction end is altered; a read error may explain this. The chain recombines TRBV6-1 with TRBJ2-7; 9 bases line up with TRBD2. The CDR3 covers 15 residues. The germline gives CDR1 MNHNS, CDR2 SASEGT. For the CDR3, the DNA is TGTGCCAGCAGGGAAGCTAGCGGGATTGCCTACGAGCAGTACTTC. It yields the protein CASREASGIAYEQYF.

The rearrangement links TRBV29-1 to TRBJ2-1, with a tentative D call TRBD1 (7 bases). CDR1 is SQVTM, CDR2 ANQGSEA, per germline. The V gene lost 4 bases and the J gene lost 0 bases, with 19 bases spanning the gap. The CDR3 contains 17 residues. The DNA of the CDR3 is TGCAGCGTTGGGGGGGACAGCGAATGGAGCTCCTACAATGAGCAGTTCTTC. This sequence encodes CSVGGDSEWSSYNEQFF.

This clonotype came up a few times. This rearrangement joins TRBV6-5 to TRBJ2-7, with D possibly TRBD1 on 5 matching bases. The germline CDR1 and CDR2 sequences are MNHEY and SVGAGI. CDR3 length: 15 amino acids. With 4 bases removed from V and 0 bases from J, the gap between germline ends came to 13 bases. DNA of the CDR3: TGTGCCAGCAGTTCACCACAGGCGAGCTCCTACGAGCAGTACTTC. Its translation is CASSSPQASSYEQYF.

This clonotype appeared a few times. This rearrangement joins TRBV21-1 to TRBJ2-3. TRBV21-1 has pseudogene status. CDR3 size: 12 residues. In nucleotides, the CDR3 is TGTGCCAGCAGCAAGAAAGCAGATACGCAGTATTTT. Protein: CASSKKADTQYF.